This entry lists 13 T cell receptor beta chains sequenced from one sample in a study of T cells after yellow fever vaccination. Using its own MiXCR run on the 5' RACE reads, TCRdb lists one record per CDR3 protein. Here the sample spans some 420,000 distinct CDR3 sequences, under 20% being singletons. The sequenced sample was PBMCs, obtained before the yellow fever booster vaccination. The receptors come from a man between 18 and 29 years old who received the YFV17D yellow fever vaccine.

This clonotype was counted between two and nine times. The chain has TRBV12-3 or TRBV12-4 and TRBJ1-4; TRBD1 aligns across 7 bases. This CDR3 contains 13 residues. V gave up 6 bases and J gave up 8 bases; unmatched junction bases: 6. The CDR3 reads CASRTTGFEKLFF. The CDR3, as DNA: TGTGCCAGCAGGACGACAGGGTTCGAAAAACTGTTTTTT.

In this sample, this clonotype turned up many times. This chain joins TRBV11-2 and TRBJ1-2, with no clear D. The CDR3 sequence is 13 residues long. The V end was cut by 0 bases, the J end by 5 bases, with 7 bases between. The V gene's germline CDR1 is SGHAT and CDR2 FQNNGV. Here the CDR3 reads CASSLDTGYGYTF. The CDR3 DNA follows: TGTGCCAGCAGCTTAGATACGGGGTATGGCTACACCTTC.

This clonotype was detected a few times. Sequence at one end of the junction differs from germline and may be a read error. J is TRBJ2-2 and V is TRBV6-1, with 8 positions matching TRBD1. Germline V gives CDR1 MNHNS, CDR2 SASEGT. The CDR3 loop spans 14 amino acids. The chain's CDR3 is CASSEGQGGGELFF. DNA for the CDR3: TGTGCCAGCAGCGAAGGACAGGGTGGCGGGGAGCTGTTTTTT.

The V call is TRBV5-5, the J call TRBJ2-6; either TRBD1 or TRBD2 may supply D (5 bases each). The V and J ends lost 7 bases and 2 bases respectively, with 19 bases between them. Germline V lookup: CDR1 SGHKS, CDR2 YYEKEE (reference sequence). This CDR3 is built from 17 residues. Written as DNA, the CDR3 is TGTGCCAGCGTAACGGGGCAGGGAGAAACTGGGGCCAACGTCCTGACTTTC. Translated, it gives CASVTGQGETGANVLTF.

This clonotype has just a few counts. V and J are TRBV2 and TRBJ1-5; TRBD1 matches 8 bases. In germline, CDR1 is SNHLY, CDR2 FYNNEI. The CDR3 has 14 residues. V gave up 8 bases and J gave up 1 base; unmatched junction bases: 4. CDR3 DNA: TGTGCCAGCGGGGACAGGTCAAGCAATCAGCCCCAGCATTTT. It codes for CASGDRSSNQPQHF.

The sample holds a few counts of this clonotype. This sequence joins TRBV3-1 and TRBJ2-1, with 10 positions matching TRBD2. V was pared by 1 base and J by 4 bases, with 4 bases of the junction left unmatched. The CDR3 spans 16 residues. Germline assignment: CDR1 LGHDT and CDR2 YNNKEL (reference sequence). The CDR3 loop is CASSQGASGGYNEQFF. The CDR3 nucleotides are TGTGCCAGCAGCCAAGGGGCTAGCGGGGGATACAATGAGCAGTTCTTC.

The chain recombines TRBV27 with TRBJ1-6; tentatively, D is TRBD1 (6 bases). The ends were cut back, 8 bases at V and 9 bases at J, with 17 bases in the middle. Per germline, CDR1 MNHEY and CDR2 SMNVEV (reference sequence). The CDR3 runs 14 residues. CDR3 sequence (DNA): TGTGCCAGCGCTCGCAGGGGAAATCTTTCACCCCTCCACTTT. Its translation is CASARRGNLSPLHF.

This clonotype was seen only a few times. The chain is built from TRBV20-1 and TRBJ1-2, with D possibly being TRBD1 (6 bases). This CDR3 has 12 amino acids. Per germline, CDR1 DFQATT and CDR2 SNEGSKA (reference sequence). Trimming shortened V by 5 bases and J by 3 bases, and 10 bases separated the two germline ends. Written as DNA, the CDR3 is TGCAGTGCTTGGGGGCGCGACTATGGCTACACCTTC. It specifies CSAWGRDYGYTF.

The chain couples TRBV4-2 to TRBJ2-3; 8 bases are shared with TRBD2. In germline, CDR1 is LGHNA, CDR2 YNFKEQ. V trimming: 4 bases; J trimming: 2 bases; junction bases outside the gene matches: 5. The CDR3 is 15 residues long. For the CDR3, the DNA is TGTGCCAGCAGCCCAGCGGGGGTGGACACAGATACGCAGTATTTT. Translation gives CASSPAGVDTDTQYF.

The chain combines TRBV10-3 with TRBJ2-5; 11 bases map to TRBD1. Germline CDR1 ENHRY, CDR2 SYGVKD. Unmatched junction bases numbered 14, after V lost 4 bases and J lost 4 bases. The length of the CDR3 is 18 residues. The CDR3 nucleotides are TGTGCCATCAGTGGTTCGGACAGGGGGCGCCCCCAGACAGAGACCCAGTACTTC. Protein: CAISGSDRGRPQTETQYF.

The rearrangement links TRBV4-1 to TRBJ1-6; D unclear. The CDR3 contains 14 residues. V lost 5 bases and J 8 bases, leaving 13 bases between the germline ends. Germline CDR1 and CDR2: MGHRA and YSYEKL. The CDR3 spells CASSIPSFHSPLHF. The CDR3 DNA is TGCGCCAGCAGCATACCATCGTTCCATTCACCCCTCCACTTT.

This clonotype has only a few counts. The chain links TRBV20-1 to TRBJ2-1; D is perhaps TRBD1 (6 bases). This CDR3 region has 15 residues. With 0 bases removed from V and 5 bases from J, the gap between germline ends came to 14 bases. Germline V gene sequence: CDR1 DFQATT, CDR2 SNEGSKA (reference sequence). In DNA form, the CDR3 reads TGCAGTGCTAGAGATCCATCCGGACAGCACAATGAGCAGTTCTTC. This gives the protein CSARDPSGQHNEQFF.

CDR3 region: CASSLGEVYGYTF. CDR3 sequence (DNA): TGTGCCAGCAGCTTGGGGGAAGTCTATGGCTACACCTTC. V usage is TRBV5-4 and J usage is TRBJ1-2, with D hard to call. CDR3 length equals 13 residues. Germline CDR1 SGHNT, CDR2 YYREEE (reference sequence). Trimming shortened V by 0 bases and J by 4 bases, and 7 bases separated the two germline ends.